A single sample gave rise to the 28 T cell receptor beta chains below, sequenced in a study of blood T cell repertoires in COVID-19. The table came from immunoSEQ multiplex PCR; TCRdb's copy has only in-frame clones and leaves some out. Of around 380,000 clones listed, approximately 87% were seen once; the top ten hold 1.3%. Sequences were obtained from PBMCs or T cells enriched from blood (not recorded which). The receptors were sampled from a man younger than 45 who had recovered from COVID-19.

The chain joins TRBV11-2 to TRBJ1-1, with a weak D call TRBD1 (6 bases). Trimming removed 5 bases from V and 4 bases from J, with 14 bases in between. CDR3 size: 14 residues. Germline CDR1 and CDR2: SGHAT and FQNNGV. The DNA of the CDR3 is TGTGCCAGCAGCGGGCAGGGGTCGATCACTGAAGCTTTCTTT. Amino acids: CASSGQGSITEAFF.

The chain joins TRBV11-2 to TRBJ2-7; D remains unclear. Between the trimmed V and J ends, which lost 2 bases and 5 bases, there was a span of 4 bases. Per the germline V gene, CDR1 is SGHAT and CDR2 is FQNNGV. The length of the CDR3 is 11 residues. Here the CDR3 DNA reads TGTGCCAGCAGCTTACAGGACGAGCAGTACTTC. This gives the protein CASSLQDEQYF.

CDR3 in amino acids: CASSPFGTGIYNYGYTF. CDR3 DNA: TGTGCCAGCAGCCCCTTCGGGACAGGGATTTATAACTATGGCTACACCTTC. This rearrangement joins TRBV27 to TRBJ1-2; 9 positions agree with TRBD1. This CDR3 is 17 amino acids long. V gave up 6 bases and J gave up 1 base; unmatched junction bases: 12. Germline-derived CDR1 and CDR2 are MNHEY and SMNVEV (reference sequence).

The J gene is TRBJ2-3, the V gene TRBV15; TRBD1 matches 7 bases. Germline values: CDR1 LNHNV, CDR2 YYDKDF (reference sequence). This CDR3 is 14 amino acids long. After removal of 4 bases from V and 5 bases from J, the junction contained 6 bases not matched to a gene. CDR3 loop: CATSKDQGVDTQYF. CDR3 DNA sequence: TGTGCCACCAGCAAAGACCAGGGGGTAGATACGCAGTATTTT.

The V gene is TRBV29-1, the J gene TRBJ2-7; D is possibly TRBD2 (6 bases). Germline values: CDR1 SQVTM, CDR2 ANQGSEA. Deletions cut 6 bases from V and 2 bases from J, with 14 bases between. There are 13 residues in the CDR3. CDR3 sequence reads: CSVEGAGAYEQYF. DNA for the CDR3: TGCAGCGTGGAGGGTGCCGGAGCCTACGAGCAGTACTTC.

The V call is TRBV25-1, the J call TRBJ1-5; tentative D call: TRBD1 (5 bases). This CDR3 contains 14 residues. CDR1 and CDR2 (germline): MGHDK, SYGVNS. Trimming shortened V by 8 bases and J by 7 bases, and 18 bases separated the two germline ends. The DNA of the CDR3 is TGTGCCAGCTCAGGGTCAGGGTCGAGGCAGCCCCAGCATTTT. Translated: CASSGSGSRQPQHF.

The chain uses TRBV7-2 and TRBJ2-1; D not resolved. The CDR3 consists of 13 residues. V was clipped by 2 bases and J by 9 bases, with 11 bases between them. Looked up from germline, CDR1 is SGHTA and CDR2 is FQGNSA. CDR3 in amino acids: CASSLSSRPEQFF. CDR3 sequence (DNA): TGTGCCAGCAGCTTAAGTTCGAGGCCTGAGCAGTTCTTC.

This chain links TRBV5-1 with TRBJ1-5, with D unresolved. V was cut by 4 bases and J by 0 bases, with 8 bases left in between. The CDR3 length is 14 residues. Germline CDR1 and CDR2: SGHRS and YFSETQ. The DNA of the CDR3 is TGCGCCAGCAGCATGTCAGGTAGCAATCAGCCCCAGCATTTT. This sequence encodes CASSMSGSNQPQHF.

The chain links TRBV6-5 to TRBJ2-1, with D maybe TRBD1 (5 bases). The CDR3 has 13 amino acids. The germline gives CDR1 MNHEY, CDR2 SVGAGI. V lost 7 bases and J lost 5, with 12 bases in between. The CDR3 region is CASTLGPHNEQFF. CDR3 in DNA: TGTGCCAGCACTTTGGGGCCTCACAATGAGCAGTTCTTC.

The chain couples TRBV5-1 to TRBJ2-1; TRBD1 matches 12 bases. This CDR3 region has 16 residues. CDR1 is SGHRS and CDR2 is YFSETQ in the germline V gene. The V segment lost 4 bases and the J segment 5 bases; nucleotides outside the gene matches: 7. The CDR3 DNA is TGCGCCAGCAGCCAATATAGGGACAGGGGGCACAATGAGCAGTTCTTC. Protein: CASSQYRDRGHNEQFF.

CDR3 bases: TGTGCCAGCAGCCAAGGGGCACAGCAAGAGACCCAGTACTTC. Its protein is CASSQGAQQETQYF. The V and J genes are TRBV4-2 and TRBJ2-5; D is undetermined. The CDR3 is 14 residues long. V was shortened by 1 base and J by 2 bases, with 8 bases between the two germline ends. Germline values: CDR1 LGHNA, CDR2 YNFKEQ.

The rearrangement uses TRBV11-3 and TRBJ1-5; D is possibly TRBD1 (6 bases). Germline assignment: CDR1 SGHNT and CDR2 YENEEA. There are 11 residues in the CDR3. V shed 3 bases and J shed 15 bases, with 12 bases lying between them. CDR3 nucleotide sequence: TGTGCCAGCAGCTTCGGGACACACCGGCATTTT. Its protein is CASSFGTHRHF.

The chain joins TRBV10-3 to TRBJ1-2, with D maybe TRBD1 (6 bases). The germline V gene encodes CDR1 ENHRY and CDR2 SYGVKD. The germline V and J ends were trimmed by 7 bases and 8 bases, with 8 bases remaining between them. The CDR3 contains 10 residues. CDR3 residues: CAIKGDGYTF. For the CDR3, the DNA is TGTGCCATCAAGGGGGACGGCTACACCTTC.

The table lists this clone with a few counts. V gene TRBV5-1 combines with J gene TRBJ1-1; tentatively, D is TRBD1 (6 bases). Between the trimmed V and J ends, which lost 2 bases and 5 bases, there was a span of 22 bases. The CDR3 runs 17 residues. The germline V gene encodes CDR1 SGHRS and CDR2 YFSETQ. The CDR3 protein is CASSFLGASQDRTEAFF. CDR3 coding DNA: TGCGCCAGCAGCTTTTTGGGGGCAAGCCAAGATAGGACTGAAGCTTTCTTT.

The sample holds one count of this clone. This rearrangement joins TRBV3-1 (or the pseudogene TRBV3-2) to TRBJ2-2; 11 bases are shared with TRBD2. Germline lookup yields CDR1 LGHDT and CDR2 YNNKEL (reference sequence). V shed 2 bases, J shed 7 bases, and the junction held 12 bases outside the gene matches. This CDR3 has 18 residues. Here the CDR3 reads CASSQKRLAGGFVGELFF. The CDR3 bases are TGTGCCAGCAGCCAAAAAAGGCTAGCGGGGGGTTTCGTCGGGGAGCTGTTTTTT.

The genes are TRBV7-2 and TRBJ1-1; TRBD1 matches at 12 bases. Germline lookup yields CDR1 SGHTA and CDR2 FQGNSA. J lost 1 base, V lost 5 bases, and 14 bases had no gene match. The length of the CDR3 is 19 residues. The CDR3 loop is CASSASPGTGGGRNTEAFF. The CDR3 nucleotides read TGTGCCAGCAGCGCCTCACCCGGGACAGGGGGCGGTCGGAACACTGAAGCTTTCTTT.

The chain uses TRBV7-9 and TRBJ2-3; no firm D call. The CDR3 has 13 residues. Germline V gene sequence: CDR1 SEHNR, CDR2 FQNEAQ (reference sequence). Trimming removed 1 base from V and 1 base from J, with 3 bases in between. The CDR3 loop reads CASSLVGTDTQYF. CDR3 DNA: TGTGCCAGCAGCTTAGTCGGCACAGATACGCAGTATTTT.

DNA of the CDR3: TGTGCCAGCAGCTTAGATTCGGGGAATACAGATACGCAGTATTTT. Translating it yields CASSLDSGNTDTQYF. The V gene is TRBV11-2, the J gene TRBJ2-3; D might be TRBD2 (5 bases). Germline V gene lookup returns CDR1 SGHAT and CDR2 FQNNGV. The V gene lost 0 bases and the J gene lost 3 bases, with 10 bases spanning the gap. CDR3 length: 15 residues.

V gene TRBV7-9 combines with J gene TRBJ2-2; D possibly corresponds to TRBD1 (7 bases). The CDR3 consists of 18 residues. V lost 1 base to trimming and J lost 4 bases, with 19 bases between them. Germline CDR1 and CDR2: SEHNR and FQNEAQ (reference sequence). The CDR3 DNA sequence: TGTGCCAGCAGCTTAGTCAGGGGGGTCCCACTCATCACCGGGGAGCTGTTTTTT. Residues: CASSLVRGVPLITGELFF. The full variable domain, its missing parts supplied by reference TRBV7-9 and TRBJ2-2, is DTGVSQNPRHKITKRGQNVTFRCDPISEHNRLYWYRQTLGQGPEFLTYFQNEAQLEKSRLLSDRFSAERPKGSFSTLEIQRTEQGDSAMYLCASSLVRGVPLITGELFFGEGSRLTVL.

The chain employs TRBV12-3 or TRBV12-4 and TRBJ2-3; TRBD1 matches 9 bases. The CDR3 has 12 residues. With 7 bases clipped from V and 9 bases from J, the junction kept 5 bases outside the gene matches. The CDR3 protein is CASTTGGETQYF. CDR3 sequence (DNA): TGTGCCAGCACCACAGGGGGCGAAACGCAGTATTTT.

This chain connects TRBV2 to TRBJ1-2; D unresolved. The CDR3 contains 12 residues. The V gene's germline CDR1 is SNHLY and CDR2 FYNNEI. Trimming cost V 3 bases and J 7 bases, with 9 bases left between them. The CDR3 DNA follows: TGTGCCAGCAGTGAGTCGGGGATTGGCTACACCTTC. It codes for CASSESGIGYTF. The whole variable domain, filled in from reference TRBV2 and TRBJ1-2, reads EPEVTQTPSHQVTQMGQEVILRCVPISNHLYFYWYRQILGQKVEFLVSFYNNEISEKSEIFDDQFSVERPDGSNFTLKIRSTKLEDSAMYFCASSESGIGYTFGSGTRLTVV.

CDR3 bases: TGTGCCAGCAGTCTGGACATATCGTCTGAAGCTTTCTTT. It specifies CASSLDISSEAFF. This chain joins TRBV2 and TRBJ1-1; TRBD1 might be the D (5 bases). The V and J ends lost 5 bases and 6 bases respectively, with 13 bases between them. The CDR3 consists of 13 residues. Germline loops: CDR1 SNHLY, CDR2 FYNNEI.

The CDR3 coding sequence is TGTGCCAGTAAGTCGCAGGCTTCAGCTAACTATGGCTACACCTTC. It yields the protein CASKSQASANYGYTF. The V and J genes are TRBV19 and TRBJ1-2; no clear D gene. The germline V gene has CDR1 LNHDA and CDR2 SQIVND (reference sequence). Trimming removed 7 bases from V and 0 bases from J, with 15 bases in between. The length of the CDR3 is 15 residues.

CDR3 sequence reads: CASSSVEEKLFF. In DNA form, the CDR3 reads TGTGCCAGCAGCTCCGTCGAGGAAAAACTGTTTTTT. The chain uses TRBV7-9 and TRBJ1-4; no definite D call. The CDR3 runs 12 residues. The germline CDR1 and CDR2 sequences are SEHNR and FQNEAQ (reference sequence). V was clipped by 4 bases and J by 8 bases, with 8 bases between them.

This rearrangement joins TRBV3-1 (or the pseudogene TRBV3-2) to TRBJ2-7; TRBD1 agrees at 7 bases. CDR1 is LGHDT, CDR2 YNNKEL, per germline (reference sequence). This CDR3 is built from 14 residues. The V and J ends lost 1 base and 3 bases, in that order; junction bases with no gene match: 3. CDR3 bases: TGTGCCAGCAGCCAAGGACAGGGAGACTACGAGCAGTACTTC. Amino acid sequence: CASSQGQGDYEQYF.

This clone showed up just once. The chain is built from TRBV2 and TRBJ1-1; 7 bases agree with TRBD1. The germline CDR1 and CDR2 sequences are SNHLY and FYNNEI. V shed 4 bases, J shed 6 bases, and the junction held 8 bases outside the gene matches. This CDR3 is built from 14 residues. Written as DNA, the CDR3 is TGTGCCAGCAGTGGACAGGGTGAAATAGCTGAAGCTTTCTTT. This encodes CASSGQGEIAEAFF.

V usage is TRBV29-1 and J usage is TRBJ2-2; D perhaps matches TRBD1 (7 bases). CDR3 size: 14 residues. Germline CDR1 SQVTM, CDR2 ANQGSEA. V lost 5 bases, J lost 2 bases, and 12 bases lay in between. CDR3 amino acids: CSVLRGANTGELFF. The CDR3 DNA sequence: TGCAGCGTTCTCAGGGGGGCAAACACCGGGGAGCTGTTTTTT.

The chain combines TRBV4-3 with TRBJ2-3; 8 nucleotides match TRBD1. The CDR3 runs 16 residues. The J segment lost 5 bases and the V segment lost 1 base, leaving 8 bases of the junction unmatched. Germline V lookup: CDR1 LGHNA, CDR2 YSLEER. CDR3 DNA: TGCGCCAGCAGCCAAGTGGCAGGGGGCGCGGTAGATACGCAGTATTTT. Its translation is CASSQVAGGAVDTQYF.